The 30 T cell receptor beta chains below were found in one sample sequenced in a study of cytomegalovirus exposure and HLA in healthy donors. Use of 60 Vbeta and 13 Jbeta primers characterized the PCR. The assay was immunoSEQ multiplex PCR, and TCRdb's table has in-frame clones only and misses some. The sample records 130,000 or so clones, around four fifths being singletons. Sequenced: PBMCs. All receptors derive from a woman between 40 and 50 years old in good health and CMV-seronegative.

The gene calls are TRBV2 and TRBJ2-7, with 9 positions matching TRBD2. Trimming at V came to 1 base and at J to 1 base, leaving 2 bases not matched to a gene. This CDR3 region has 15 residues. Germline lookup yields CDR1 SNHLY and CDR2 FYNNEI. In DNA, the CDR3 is TGTGCCAGCAGTGAAGGGCTAGCGGGATCCTACGAGCAGTACTTC. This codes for CASSEGLAGSYEQYF.

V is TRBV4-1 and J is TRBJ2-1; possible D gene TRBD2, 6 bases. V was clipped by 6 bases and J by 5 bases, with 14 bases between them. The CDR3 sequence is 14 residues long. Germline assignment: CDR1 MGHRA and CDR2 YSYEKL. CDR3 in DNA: TGCGCCAGCAGGGCCGTACGGGGGAACAATGAGCAGTTCTTC. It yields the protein CASRAVRGNNEQFF.

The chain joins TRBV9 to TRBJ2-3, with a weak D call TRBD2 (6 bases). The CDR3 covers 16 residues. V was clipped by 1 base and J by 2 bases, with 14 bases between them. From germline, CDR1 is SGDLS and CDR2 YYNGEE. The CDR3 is CASSVYLAASTDTQYF. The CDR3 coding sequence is TGTGCCAGCAGCGTATACTTAGCGGCATCCACAGATACGCAGTATTTT.

The CDR3 region has the DNA TGTGCCAGCAGTGAATTTACAGGGGGCGCGTACACTGAAGCTTTCTTT. It yields the protein CASSEFTGGAYTEAFF. The rearrangement links TRBV6-1 to TRBJ1-1; 9 bases line up with TRBD1. After removal of 2 bases from V and 3 bases from J, the junction contained 7 bases not matched to a gene. The CDR3 sequence is 16 residues long. Germline CDR1 is MNHNS and CDR2 is SASEGT.

CDR3 sequence (DNA): TGCGCCAGCAGTGCCCCACTAGCGGGCCCGAACACCGGGGAGCTGTTTTTT. Amino acids: CASSAPLAGPNTGELFF. The V call is TRBV10-1, the J call TRBJ2-2, with TRBD2 matching over 9 bases. J gave up 0 bases and V 4 bases, and 6 bases lay outside the gene matches. Germline V lookup: CDR1 WNHNN, CDR2 SYGVQD (reference sequence). CDR3 length: 17 residues.

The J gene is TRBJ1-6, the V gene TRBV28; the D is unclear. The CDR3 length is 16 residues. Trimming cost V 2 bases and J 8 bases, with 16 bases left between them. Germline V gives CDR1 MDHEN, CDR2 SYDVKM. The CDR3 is CASSLRHAESDSPLHF. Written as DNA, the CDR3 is TGTGCCAGCAGTTTAAGGCATGCGGAGAGCGATTCACCCCTCCACTTT.

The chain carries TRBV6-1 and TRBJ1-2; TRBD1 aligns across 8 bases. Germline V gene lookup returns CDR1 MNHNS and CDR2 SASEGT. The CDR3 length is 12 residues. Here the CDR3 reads CADWTGNYGYTF. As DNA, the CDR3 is TGTGCGGATTGGACAGGGAACTATGGCTACACCTTC.

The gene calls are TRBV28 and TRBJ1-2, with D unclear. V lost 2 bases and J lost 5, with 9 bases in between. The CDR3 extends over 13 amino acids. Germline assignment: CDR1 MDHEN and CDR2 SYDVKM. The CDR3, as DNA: TGTGCCAGCAGTTTAGTCGGGGAGTATGGCTACACCTTC. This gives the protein CASSLVGEYGYTF.

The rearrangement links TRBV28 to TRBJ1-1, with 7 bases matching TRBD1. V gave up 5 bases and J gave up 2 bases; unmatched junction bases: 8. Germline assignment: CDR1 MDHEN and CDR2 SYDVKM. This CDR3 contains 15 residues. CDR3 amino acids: CASSPETGPNTEAFF. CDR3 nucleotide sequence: TGTGCCAGCAGTCCCGAGACAGGGCCAAACACTGAAGCTTTCTTT.

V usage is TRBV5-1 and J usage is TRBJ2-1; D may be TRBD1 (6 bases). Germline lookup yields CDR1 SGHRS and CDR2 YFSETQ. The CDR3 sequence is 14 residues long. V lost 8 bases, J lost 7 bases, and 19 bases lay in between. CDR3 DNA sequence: TGCGCCAGTACCTCCGACAGGTTTCAAAATGAGCAGTTCTTC. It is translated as CASTSDRFQNEQFF.

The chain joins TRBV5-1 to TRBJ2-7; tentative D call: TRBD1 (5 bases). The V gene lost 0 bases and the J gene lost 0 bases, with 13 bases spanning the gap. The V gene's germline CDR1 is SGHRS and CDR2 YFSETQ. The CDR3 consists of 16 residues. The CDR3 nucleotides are TGCGCCAGCAGCTTGGATGCCTGGGGCGGCTCCTACGAGCAGTACTTC. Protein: CASSLDAWGGSYEQYF.

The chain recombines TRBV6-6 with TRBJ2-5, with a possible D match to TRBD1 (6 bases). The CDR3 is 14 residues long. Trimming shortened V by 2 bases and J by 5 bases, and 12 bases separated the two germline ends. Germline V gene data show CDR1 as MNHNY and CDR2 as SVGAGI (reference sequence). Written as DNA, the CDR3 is TGTGCCAGCAGTTACGGACAGAACCCCGAGACCCAGTACTTC. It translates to CASSYGQNPETQYF.

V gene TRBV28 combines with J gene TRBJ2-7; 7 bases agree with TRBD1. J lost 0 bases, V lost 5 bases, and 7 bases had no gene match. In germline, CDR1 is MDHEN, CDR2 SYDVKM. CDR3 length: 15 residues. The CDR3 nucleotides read TGTGCCAGCAGTATGGGACAGAGTAGCTCCTACGAGCAGTACTTC. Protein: CASSMGQSSSYEQYF. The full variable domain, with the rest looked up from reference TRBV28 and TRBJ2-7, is DVKVTQSSRYLVKRTGEKVFLECVQDMDHENMFWYRQDPGLGLRLIYFSYDVKMKEKGDIPEGYSVSREKKERFSLILESASTNQTSMYLCASSMGQSSSYEQYFGPGTRLTVT.

Here the CDR3 DNA reads TGTGCCAGCGTCATCCAGGGGGGAACCTACGAGCAGTACTTC. The encoded protein is CASVIQGGTYEQYF. V and J are TRBV28 and TRBJ2-7; a possible D gene is TRBD1 (7 bases). Deletions cut 8 bases from V and 2 bases from J, with 16 bases between. The germline V gene has CDR1 MDHEN and CDR2 SYDVKM. The CDR3 runs 14 residues.

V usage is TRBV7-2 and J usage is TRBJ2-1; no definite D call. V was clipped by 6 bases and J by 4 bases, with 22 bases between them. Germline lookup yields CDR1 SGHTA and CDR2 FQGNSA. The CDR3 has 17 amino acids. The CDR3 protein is CASRYLRAVDSYNEQFF. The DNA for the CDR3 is TGTGCCAGCAGGTATTTGCGAGCAGTCGACTCTTACAATGAGCAGTTCTTC.

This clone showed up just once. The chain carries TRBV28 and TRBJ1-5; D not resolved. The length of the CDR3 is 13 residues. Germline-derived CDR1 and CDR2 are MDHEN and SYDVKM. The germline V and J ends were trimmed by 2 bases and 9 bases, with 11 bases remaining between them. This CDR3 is CASSLTPWRPQHF. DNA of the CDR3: TGTGCCAGCAGTTTAACTCCCTGGAGGCCCCAGCATTTT.

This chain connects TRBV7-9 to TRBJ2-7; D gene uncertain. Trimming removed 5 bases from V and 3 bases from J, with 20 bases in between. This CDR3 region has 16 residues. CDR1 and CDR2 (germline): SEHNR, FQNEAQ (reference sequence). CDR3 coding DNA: TGTGCCAGCAGCACCACGAATAGCAAACCAATCTACGAGCAGTACTTC. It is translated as CASSTTNSKPIYEQYF.

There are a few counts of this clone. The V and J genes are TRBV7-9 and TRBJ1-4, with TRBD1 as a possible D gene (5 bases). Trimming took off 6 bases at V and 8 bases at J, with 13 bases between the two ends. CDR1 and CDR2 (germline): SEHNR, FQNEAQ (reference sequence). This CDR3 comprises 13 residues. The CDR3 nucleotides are TGTGCCAGCAGAGGGGTGGAAAAAGAAAAACTGTTTTTT. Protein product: CASRGVEKEKLFF.

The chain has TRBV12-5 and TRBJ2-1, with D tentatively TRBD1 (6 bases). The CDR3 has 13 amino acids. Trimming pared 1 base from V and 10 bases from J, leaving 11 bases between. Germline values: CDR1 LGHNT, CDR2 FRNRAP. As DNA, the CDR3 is TGTGCTAGTGGTTTGGAAACAGGGACGGAGCAGTTCTTC. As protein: CASGLETGTEQFF. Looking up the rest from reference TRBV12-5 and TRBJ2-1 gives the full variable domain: DARVTQTPRHKVTEMGQEVTMRCQPILGHNTVFWYRQTMMQGLELLAYFRNRAPLDDSGMPKDRFSAEMPDATLATLKIQPSEPRDSAVYFCASGLETGTEQFFGPGTRLTVL.

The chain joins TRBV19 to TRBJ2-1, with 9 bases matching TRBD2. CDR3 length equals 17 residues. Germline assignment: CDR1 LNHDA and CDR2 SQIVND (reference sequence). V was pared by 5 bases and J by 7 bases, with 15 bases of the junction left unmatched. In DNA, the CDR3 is TGTGCCAGTAGTCCCAGTTTTTCCGCGGGAGGGCCGAATGAGCAGTTCTTC. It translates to CASSPSFSAGGPNEQFF.

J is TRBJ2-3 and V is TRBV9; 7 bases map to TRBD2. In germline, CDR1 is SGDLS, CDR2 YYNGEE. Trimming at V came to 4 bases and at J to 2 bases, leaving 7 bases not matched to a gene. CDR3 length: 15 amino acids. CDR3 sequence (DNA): TGTGCCAGCAGCCCTCTAGCGGCCCTCACAGATACGCAGTATTTT. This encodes CASSPLAALTDTQYF.

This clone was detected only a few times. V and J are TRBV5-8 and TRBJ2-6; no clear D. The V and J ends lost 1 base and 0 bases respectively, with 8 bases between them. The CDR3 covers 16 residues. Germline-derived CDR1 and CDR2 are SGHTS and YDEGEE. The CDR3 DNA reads TGTGCCAGCAGCTTGCTAGATCTCTCTGGGGCCAACGTCCTGACTTTC. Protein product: CASSLLDLSGANVLTF.

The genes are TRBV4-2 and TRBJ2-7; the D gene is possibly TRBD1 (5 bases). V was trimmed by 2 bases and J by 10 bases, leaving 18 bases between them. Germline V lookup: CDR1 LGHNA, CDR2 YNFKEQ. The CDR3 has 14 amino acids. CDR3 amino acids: CASSQKAGYQIQYF. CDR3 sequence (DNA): TGTGCCAGCAGCCAAAAAGCAGGGTATCAGATTCAGTACTTC.

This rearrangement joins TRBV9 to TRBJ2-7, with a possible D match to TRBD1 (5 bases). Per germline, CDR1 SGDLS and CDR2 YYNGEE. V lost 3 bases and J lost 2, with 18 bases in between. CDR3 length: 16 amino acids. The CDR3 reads CASSESWGVETYEQYF. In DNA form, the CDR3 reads TGTGCCAGCAGCGAGTCTTGGGGCGTAGAAACCTACGAGCAGTACTTC.

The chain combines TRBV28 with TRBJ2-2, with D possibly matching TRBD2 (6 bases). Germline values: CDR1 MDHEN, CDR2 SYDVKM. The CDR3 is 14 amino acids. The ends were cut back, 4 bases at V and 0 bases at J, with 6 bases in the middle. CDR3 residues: CASSWGANTGELFF. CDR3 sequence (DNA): TGTGCCAGCAGTTGGGGGGCGAACACCGGGGAGCTGTTTTTT.

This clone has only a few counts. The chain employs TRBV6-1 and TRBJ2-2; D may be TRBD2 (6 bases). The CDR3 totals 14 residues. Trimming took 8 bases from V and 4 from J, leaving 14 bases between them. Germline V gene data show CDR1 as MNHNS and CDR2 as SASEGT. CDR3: CASGDWGITGELFF. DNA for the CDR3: TGTGCCAGCGGGGACTGGGGGATCACCGGGGAGCTGTTTTTT.

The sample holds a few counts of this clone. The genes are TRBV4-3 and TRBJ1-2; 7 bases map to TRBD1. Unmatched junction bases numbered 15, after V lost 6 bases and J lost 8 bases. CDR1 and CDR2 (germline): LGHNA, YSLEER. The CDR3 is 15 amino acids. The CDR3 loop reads CASRRAGTDNQGYTF. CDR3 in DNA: TGCGCCAGCAGAAGAGCCGGGACAGATAATCAGGGCTACACCTTC.

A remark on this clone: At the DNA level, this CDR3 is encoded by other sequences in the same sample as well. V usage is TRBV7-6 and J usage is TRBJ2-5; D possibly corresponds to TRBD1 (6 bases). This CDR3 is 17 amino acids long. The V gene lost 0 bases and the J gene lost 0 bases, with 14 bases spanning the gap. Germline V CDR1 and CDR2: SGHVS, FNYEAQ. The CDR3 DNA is TGTGCCAGCAGCTTAGCGCTTCACAGGGAATACCAAGAGACCCAGTACTTC. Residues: CASSLALHREYQETQYF.

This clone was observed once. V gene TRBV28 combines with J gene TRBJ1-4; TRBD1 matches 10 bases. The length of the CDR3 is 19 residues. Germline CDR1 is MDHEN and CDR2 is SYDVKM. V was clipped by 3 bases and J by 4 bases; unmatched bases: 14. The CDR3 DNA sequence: TGTGCCAGCAGTTTTTCCGGGACAGGGGTGGTGAGGATTAATGAAAAACTGTTTTTT. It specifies CASSFSGTGVVRINEKLFF. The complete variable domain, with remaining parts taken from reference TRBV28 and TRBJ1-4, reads DVKVTQSSRYLVKRTGEKVFLECVQDMDHENMFWYRQDPGLGLRLIYFSYDVKMKEKGDIPEGYSVSREKKERFSLILESASTNQTSMYLCASSFSGTGVVRINEKLFFGSGTQLSVL.

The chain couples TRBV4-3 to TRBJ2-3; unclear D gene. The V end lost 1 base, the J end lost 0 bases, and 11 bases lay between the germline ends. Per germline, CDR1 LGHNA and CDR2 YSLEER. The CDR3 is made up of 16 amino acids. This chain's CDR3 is CASSQGDSESTDTQYF. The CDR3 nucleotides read TGCGCCAGCAGCCAAGGCGACTCAGAAAGCACAGATACGCAGTATTTT.